This T cell receptor (beta chain) stems from a study of beta chain features in type 1 diabetes. The overall study: The study found patients and healthy donors alike in age, gender and cell yields. Sorted cells numbering under 140,000,000 were examined across all samples.

The study's findings and limits: The naive, central memory and Treg TCRB repertoires looked more alike in patients than they did in healthy donors.

As for this clone: As yet, its antigen is unknown.

The authors reverse transcribed all of the isolated RNA, so sequencing captured expressed TCRB transcripts. Only in-frame clones appear in the TCRdb table, and some are missing; sequencing was by immunoSEQ multiplex PCR. Of 330,000 or so clones in the sample, about 18% were seen once. Germline CDR1 reads SNHLY; CDR2 reads FYNNEI. The CDR3 is 13 residues long. The junction had 9 bases not matched to a gene; V was cut back by 6 bases and J by 7 bases. J is TRBJ2-7 and V is TRBV2, with 7 bases that match TRBD2. The sequenced sample consisted of naive CD4+ T cells from blood. The receptor was derived from a woman in her late teens or twenties in good health. Here the CDR3 DNA reads TGTGCCAGCAGGGGGGTCCGCGGGGGAGAGCAGTACTTC. Its translation: CASRGVRGGEQYF.